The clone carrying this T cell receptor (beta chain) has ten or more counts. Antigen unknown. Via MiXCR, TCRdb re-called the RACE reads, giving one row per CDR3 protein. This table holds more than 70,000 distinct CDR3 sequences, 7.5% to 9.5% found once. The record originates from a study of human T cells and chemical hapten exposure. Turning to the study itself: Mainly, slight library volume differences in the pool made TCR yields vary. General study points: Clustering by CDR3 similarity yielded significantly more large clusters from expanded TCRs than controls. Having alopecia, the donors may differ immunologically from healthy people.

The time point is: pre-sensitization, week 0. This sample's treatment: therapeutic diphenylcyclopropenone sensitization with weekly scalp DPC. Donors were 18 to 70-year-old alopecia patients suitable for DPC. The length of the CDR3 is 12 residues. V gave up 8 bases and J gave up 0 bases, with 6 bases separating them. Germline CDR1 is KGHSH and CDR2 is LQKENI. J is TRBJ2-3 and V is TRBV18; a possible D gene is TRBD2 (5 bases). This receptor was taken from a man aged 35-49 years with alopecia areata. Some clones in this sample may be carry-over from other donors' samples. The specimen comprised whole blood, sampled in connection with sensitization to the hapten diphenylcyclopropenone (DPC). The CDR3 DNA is TGTGCCAGCCGCGGGAGCACAGATACGCAGTATTTT. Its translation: CASRGSTDTQYF.